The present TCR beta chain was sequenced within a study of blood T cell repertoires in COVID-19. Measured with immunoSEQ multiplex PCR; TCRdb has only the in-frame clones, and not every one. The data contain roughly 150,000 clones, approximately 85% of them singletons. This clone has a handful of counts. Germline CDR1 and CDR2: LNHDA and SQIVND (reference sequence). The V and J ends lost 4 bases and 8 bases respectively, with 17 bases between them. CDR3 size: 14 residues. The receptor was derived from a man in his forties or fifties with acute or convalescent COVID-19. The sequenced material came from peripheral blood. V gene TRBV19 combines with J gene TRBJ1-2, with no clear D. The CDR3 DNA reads TGTGCCAGTAGTACCCCGTTTGAGGTTAACGGCTACACCTTC. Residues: CASSTPFEVNGYTF.